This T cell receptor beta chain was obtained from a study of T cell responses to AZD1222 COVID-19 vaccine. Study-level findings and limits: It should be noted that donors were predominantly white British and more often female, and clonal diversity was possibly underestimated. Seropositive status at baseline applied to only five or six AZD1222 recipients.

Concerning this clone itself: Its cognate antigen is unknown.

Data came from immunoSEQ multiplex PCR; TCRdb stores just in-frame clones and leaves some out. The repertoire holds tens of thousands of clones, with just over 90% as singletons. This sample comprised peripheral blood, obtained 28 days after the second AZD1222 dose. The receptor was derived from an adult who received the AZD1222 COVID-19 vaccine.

CDR3 loop: CASSVVRGGERIEQYF. The CDR3 DNA reads TGTGCCAGCAGTGTGGTGCGGGGGGGGGAACGTATCGAGCAGTACTTC. The chain employs TRBV25-1 and TRBJ2-7; 9 nucleotides agree with TRBD2. The CDR3 has 16 amino acids. Per germline, CDR1 MGHDK and CDR2 SYGVNS. The V gene end was trimmed by 4 bases and the J gene end by 6 bases; junction bases not matched to a gene: 13.